The present entry profiles one T cell receptor beta chain with its context. This clonotype was observed a handful of times. Its antigen has not been determined. Base qualities are missing; no much larger clone stands one base away. The data stem from a study of post-analysis software for immune sequencing data (dated by TCRdb to about 2015). For context, the study as a whole: Relapsing-remitting, secondary progressive and progressive-relapsing multiple sclerosis were recorded as disease courses, and subtype annotation was lacking for some patients. A subset of samples was prepared in parallel using single-end sample barcoding, then pooled and co-amplified after Illumina adapter ligation. The patient repertoires were compared against fewer than twelve previously published healthy control repertoires obtained from donors aged roughly 6 to 26 years.

The cysteine opens and the phenylalanine closes a CDR3 of 14 amino acids. Only CDR3 DNA remains: 42 bases, in frame from the first base. The germline V gene (reference sequence) provides CDR1 MNHEY and CDR2 SMNVEV. Trimmed from V: 4 bases; trimmed from J: 5 bases; junction bases lacking a gene match: 3. Library prep was done by PCR. Sequencing used an Illumina HiSeq 2500. To reduce PCR and sequencing biases, unique molecular identifiers were incorporated into the TCR beta cDNA libraries. Per 1 to 10 million input T cells, approximately 500,000 cDNA molecules were obtained, such that each molecule approximated one T cell. The patient libraries were prepared and sequenced using the same protocol as the earlier healthy control dataset. Within a given batch, samples were prepared together, multiplexed and sequenced on the same HiSeq lane. In the source study's methods: MIGEC was used to process the raw barcoded reads, and molecular identifier groups with only a single read were discarded before consensus assembly and CDR3 extraction. VDJtools was used for post-analysis of the clonotype tables, and diversity was normalized by down-sampling every dataset to the size of the smallest sample. To correct batch-related cross-sample contamination, repertoire overlap clustering matched CDR3 amino acid sequences but not nucleotide sequences. TCRdb trimmed the raw reads at Q25, called clones with MiXCR and kept productive beta chains. Entries that share a CDR3 protein sequence are merged under the most common genes and DNA. TCRdb assigned the V and J calls; the authors' analysis was not used. The sample table lists a few hundred thousand distinct CDR3 sequences, around 40% of them with a count of one. About an eighth of the sample comes from the top ten.

On the study overall, not on this receptor specifically: Compared with controls, multiple sclerosis patients had significantly lower normalized Chao1 diversity, a finding suggesting substantial peripheral T-cell clonal expansion. Strong co-clustering of samples prepared in the same batch was shown by direct clustering with F measure, prompting a batch-effect correction. The multiple sclerosis patient group was slightly younger than the control group. Significantly higher frequencies in patients than in controls were found for roughly five TRBV segments, including TRBV5-6, TRBV5-1 and TRBV20-1.

To demonstrate the VDJtools post-analysis software, TCR beta repertoires were profiled from the peripheral blood of 10 to 15 young patients with multiple sclerosis. Multiple sclerosis patients were children and adolescents aged about 6 to 16 years. This chain joins TRBV27 to TRBJ2-1; 9 bases in between match TRBD2. The sequenced sample was blood. The source of this sequence is a girl aged 10 to 17 with multiple sclerosis. The sequenced DNA: TGTGCCAGCAGTTATAGCGGGAGCCACAATGAGCAGTTCTTC. It codes for CASSYSGSHNEQFF.